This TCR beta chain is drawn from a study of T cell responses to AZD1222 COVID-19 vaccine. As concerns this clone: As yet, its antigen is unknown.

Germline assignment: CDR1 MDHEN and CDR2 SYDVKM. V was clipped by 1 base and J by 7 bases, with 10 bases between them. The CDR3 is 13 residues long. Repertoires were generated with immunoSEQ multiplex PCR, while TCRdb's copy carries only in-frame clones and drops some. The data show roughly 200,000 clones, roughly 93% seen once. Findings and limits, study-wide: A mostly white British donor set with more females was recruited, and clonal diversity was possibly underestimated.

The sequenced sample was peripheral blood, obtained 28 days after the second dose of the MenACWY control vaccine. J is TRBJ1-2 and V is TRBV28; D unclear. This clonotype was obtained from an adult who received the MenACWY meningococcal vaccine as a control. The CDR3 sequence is CASSLFDNPGYTF. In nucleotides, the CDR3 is TGTGCCAGCAGTTTATTCGATAATCCTGGCTACACCTTC.